This T cell receptor (beta chain) was sequenced during a study of T cells in tuberculosis (dated by TCRdb to between 2018 and 2020). Broadly, across the study: The study combined CD1B tetramers and high-throughput TCR immunosequencing to characterize T cells specific for the mycobacterial lipid antigen glucose monomycolate (GMM). In a South African clinical cohort, IGRA-negative adolescents, IGRA-positive adolescents with latent tuberculosis and adults with active tuberculosis were compared, with under 13 people in each group. Findings and caveats that apply to the study as a whole: The smaller NN-distances in active tuberculosis patients were driven in part by shorter CDR3-alpha lengths, while the difference seen for TCR-beta was not statistically significant. Compared with IGRA-negative controls, TCR-alpha repertoires from active tuberculosis had smaller mean NN-distances to GMM-specific TCRs, which suggests that these TCRs underwent clonal expansion. Clinical samples were selected based on which cryopreserved specimens were available, and the active tuberculosis cases were adults whereas the controls were adolescents. An accuracy of just under 90% (AUROC around 0.9) was reached by a classifier using the diverse GMM-specific repertoire, compared with about 65% accuracy when GEM motif frequencies were used.

The immunoSEQ multiplex PCR assay was used to generate TCR libraries, with TCR-beta and/or TCR-alpha/delta assays applied to each sample. The Illumina high-throughput platform was used to sequence the amplified TCR libraries. The study's processing was this. Clustering and dimensionality reduction relied on pairwise TCRdist distances among GMM-specific receptors from T cells that were either sorted ex vivo or expanded in vitro. Each clinical repertoire received a mean NN-distance score, defined as the average TCRdist to the nearest 10% of tetramer-positive reference sequences. GEM TCR motif frequency was calculated as the fraction of unique TCRs that matched known GEM sequences in V/J usage and CDR3 length. Linear discriminant analysis with leave-one-out cross-validation, implemented in scikit-learn, was used to classify active tuberculosis. TCRdb's version of the immuneACCESS table is confined to in-frame rearrangements and falls short of the full clone set. An unresolved V gene accounts for under half of the shortfall where checked; the remainder is of unknown origin. The DNA gave D and trimming, while V, J and clone size come from that table. For this sample there are about 36,000 clones; 93% appear just once. The ten largest clonotypes hold more than 6.5% of the sample.

At study entry, a tuberculin skin test and the QuantiFERON-TB GOLD In-Tube IGRA were used to screen adolescents for latent tuberculosis infection. Immunosequencing was performed on unsorted cryopreserved PBMC, with some 100,000 T cells per clinical donor covered on average. Eleven high schools in the Worcester region of the Western Cape, South Africa, served as enrollment sites for adolescents aged 12 to 18 years. Roughly ten M. tuberculosis-infected adolescents and ten uninfected adolescents were selected, with the two groups matched for age and sex. For the adolescents, PBMC were isolated by density centrifugation from freshly drawn heparinized blood and then cryopreserved. In regard to this clone: Its antigen is still unknown. Base qualities are not recorded, but no much larger clone differs from it by a single base.

The germline V gene (reference sequence) supplies CDR1 SGHNT and CDR2 YYREEE. The CDR3 numbers 16 residues from cysteine through phenylalanine. Of the read, only the CDR3 DNA is kept; its 48 bases are in frame from base 1. Trimming removed 3 bases from V and 9 bases from J; the gene matches leave 8 bases unexplained. The receptor was derived from a donor aged 5-35 years with latent tuberculosis or without tuberculosis infection. Sequencing was carried out using PBMCs. The rearranged segments are TRBV5-4 and TRBJ1-6; 11 central bases correspond to TRBD1. The CDR3 is CASSWGQGGEGSPLHF. The nucleotide sequence is TGTGCCAGCAGCTGGGGACAGGGGGGAGAAGGTTCACCCCTCCACTTT.